A single sample is the source of the 5 T cell receptor beta chains below, sequenced in a study of HIV-infected patients and healthy controls. All unsorted peripheral T cells were captured because whole blood was used without fractionation. 500 ng RNA was reverse transcribed with alpha and beta constant-region primers. Using multiplexing indices, alpha and beta chain libraries were generated apart by chain-specific third strand synthesis. TCRdb redid the calling of the 5' RACE reads with MiXCR, one entry per CDR3 protein. This table holds about 18,000 distinct CDR3 sequences, 12% found once. Source material: blood. The receptors here all came from an adult in good health.

The V and J genes are TRBV20-1 and TRBJ2-7; 7 bases match TRBD1. Germline values: CDR1 DFQATT, CDR2 SNEGSKA (reference sequence). V lost 6 bases, J lost 2 bases, and 10 bases stayed unmatched. The CDR3 has 14 amino acids. In DNA form, the CDR3 reads TGCAGTGCCGTACCGGGACAGAGACCCTACGAGCAGTACTTC. This sequence encodes CSAVPGQRPYEQYF.

This clonotype came up many times. The chain employs TRBV10-3 and TRBJ1-4; possible D gene TRBD1, 5 bases. The CDR3 runs 13 residues. Germline V gives CDR1 ENHRY, CDR2 SYGVKD. In nucleotides, the CDR3 is TGTGCGCGCCGGACAAAAGAGAATGAAAAACTGTTTTTT. Amino acid sequence: CARRTKENEKLFF.

This rearrangement joins TRBV2 to TRBJ2-2; the D gene is possibly TRBD2 (5 bases). The V gene lost 8 bases and the J gene lost 1 base, with 11 bases spanning the gap. Germline V gives CDR1 SNHLY, CDR2 FYNNEI. This CDR3 has 14 amino acids. DNA of the CDR3: TGTGCCAGCCGCGGACTGGTGAACACCGGGGAGCTGTTTTTT. This sequence encodes CASRGLVNTGELFF.

This clonotype was observed at least ten times. This chain links TRBV28 with TRBJ1-2; D is ambiguous. The CDR3 spans 13 residues. Germline V gene sequence: CDR1 MDHEN, CDR2 SYDVKM. The germline V and J ends were trimmed by 1 base and 6 bases, with 9 bases remaining between them. The CDR3 here is CASSLLNVDGYTF. The CDR3 nucleotides read TGTGCCAGCAGTTTATTAAACGTGGATGGCTACACCTTC.

The chain couples TRBV15 to TRBJ1-1, with no clear D. The V end lost 5 bases, the J end lost 10 bases, and 14 bases lay between the germline ends. Germline CDR1 and CDR2: LNHNV and YYDKDF (reference sequence). The CDR3 sequence is 12 residues long. The CDR3 loop is CATSLGRERAFF. The CDR3 DNA reads TGTGCCACCAGCCTTGGACGGGAGAGAGCTTTCTTT.